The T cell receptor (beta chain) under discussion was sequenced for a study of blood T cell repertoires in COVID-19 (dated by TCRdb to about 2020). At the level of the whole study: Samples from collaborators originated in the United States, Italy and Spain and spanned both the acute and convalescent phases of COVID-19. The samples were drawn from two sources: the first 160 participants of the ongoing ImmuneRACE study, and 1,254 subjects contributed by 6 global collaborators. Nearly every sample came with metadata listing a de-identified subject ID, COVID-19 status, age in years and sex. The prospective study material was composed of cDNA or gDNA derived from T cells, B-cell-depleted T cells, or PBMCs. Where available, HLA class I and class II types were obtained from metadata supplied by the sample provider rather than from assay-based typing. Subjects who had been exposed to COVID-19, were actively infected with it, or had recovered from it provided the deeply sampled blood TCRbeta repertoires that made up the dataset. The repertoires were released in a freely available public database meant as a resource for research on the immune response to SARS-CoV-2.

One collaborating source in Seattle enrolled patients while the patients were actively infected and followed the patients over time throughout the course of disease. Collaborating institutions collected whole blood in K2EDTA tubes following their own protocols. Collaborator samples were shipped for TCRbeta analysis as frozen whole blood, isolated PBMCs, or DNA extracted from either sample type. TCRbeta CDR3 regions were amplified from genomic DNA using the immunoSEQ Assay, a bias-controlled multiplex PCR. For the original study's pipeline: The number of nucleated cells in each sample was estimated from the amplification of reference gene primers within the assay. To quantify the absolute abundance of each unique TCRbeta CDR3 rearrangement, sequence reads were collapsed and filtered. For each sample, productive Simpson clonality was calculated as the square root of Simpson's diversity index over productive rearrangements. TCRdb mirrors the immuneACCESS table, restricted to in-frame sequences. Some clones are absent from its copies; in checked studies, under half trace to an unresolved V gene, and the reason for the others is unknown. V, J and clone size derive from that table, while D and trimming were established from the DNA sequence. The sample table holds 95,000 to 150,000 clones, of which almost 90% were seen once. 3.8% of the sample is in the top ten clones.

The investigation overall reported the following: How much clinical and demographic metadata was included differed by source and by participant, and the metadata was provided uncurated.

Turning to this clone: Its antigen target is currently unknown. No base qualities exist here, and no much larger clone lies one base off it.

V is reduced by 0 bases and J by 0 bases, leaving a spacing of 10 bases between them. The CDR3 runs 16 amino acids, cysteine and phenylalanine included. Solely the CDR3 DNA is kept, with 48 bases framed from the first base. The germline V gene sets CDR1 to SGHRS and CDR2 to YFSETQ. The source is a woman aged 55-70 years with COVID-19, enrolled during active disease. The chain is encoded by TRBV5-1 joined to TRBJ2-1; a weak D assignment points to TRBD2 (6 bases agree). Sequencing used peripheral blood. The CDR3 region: CASSLGRGSSYNEQFF. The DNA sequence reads TGCGCCAGCAGCTTGGGTCGGGGGAGCTCCTACAATGAGCAGTTCTTC. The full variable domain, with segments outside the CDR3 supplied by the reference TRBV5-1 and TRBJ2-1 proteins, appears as KAGVTQTPRYLIKTRGQQVTLSCSPISGHRSVSWYQQTPGQGLQFLFEYFSETQRNKGNFPGRFSGRQFSNSRSEMNVSTLELGDSALYLCASSLGRGSSYNEQFFGPGTRLTVL.